Listed below are T cell receptor beta chains from one sample, sequenced in a study of control samples from healthy donors and cancer patients. Clones were read by immunoSEQ multiplex PCR, and TCRdb kept only the in-frame ones, dropping some. The sample shows approximately 97,000 clones, around nine tenths of them seen only once. Sequenced sample: blood. These receptors originate from a man under 40 in good health. Both conserved end residues are trimmed from each CDR3.

TRBJ2-2,TRBV30,AFPEHTGELF
TRBJ2-2,TRBV5-1,ASSPWWGTSEELF
TRBJ2-3,TRBV28,ASGTSGHTDTQY
TRBJ2-3,TRBV27,ASREYRGGSDTQY
TRBJ1-2,TRBV3-1/TRBV3-2,ASSQQGVYGYT
TRBJ2-3,TRBV9,ASSSRTEYTDTQY
TRBJ2-1,TRBV5-1,ASSFFSPNEQF
TRBJ1-2,TRBV7-9,ASSSGQGNYGYT
TRBJ2-5,TRBV29-1,SVEGTPEGQETQY
TRBJ2-6,TRBV12-2,ASRSPRHGSSGANVLT
TRBJ2-7,TRBV25-1,ASSDLTTGKVYEQY
TRBJ2-2,TRBV5-5,ASSLPTGTNTGELF
TRBJ2-7,TRBV5-1,ASSPRRREKTYEQY
TRBJ2-1,TRBV7-2,ASSSMPGSNNEQF
TRBJ2-1,TRBV30,AWTRLGNEQF
TRBJ1-1,TRBV5-1,ASSLVSDEAF